This T cell receptor (beta chain) was recorded in a study of T cells in Graves' hyperthyroidism and ophthalmopathy. V lost 5 bases to trimming and J lost 4 bases, with 11 bases between them. This CDR3 is 12 amino acids long. Germline V gives CDR1 DFQATT, CDR2 SNEGSKA (reference sequence). Diagnosis of hyperthyroidism was new in patients aged 18 to 65, and its duration was under 2 months. Researchers took RNA transcripts and amplified the TCR beta CDR3 regions from them. First-round RT-PCR with HTBI primers amplified the TCR CDR3 region. MiXCR was run by TCRdb on the multiplex PCR reads, yielding one entry per CDR3 protein. Of under 700,000 distinct CDR3 sequences listed, roughly 50% are singletons. General study points: Most thyroid clonotypes with frequency above 0.001 were detected in blood.

This clonotype was picked up many times. The antigen is unknown. This TCR derives from a woman aged 18-35 years with Graves' hyperthyroidism. The chain employs TRBV20-1 and TRBJ1-2; maybe TRBD1 (6 bases). Sequenced material: peripheral blood or thyroid tissue (not recorded which). In nucleotides, the CDR3 is TGCAGTGCTCACGACAGGCGCTATGGCTACACCTTC. Residues: CSAHDRRYGYTF.